This TCR beta chain was recorded in a study of shared clonotypes between healthy human individuals. General study results and limits: The study found lower generation probabilities in non-shared clonotypes than in those shared by all four donors. Only blood underwent sampling, and tissue repertoires likely differ.

Regarding this clone: What it recognizes is unknown.

Several immunoSEQ 96-well plates shared each subset's DNA, each plate a replicate. Under the authors' procedure: There were no quality scores in the junction-only immunoSEQ sequences, so filtering differed. Produced via immunoSEQ multiplex PCR; TCRdb's table is partial and in-frame only. The DNA was the basis for D and trimming; V, J and clone size are from that table. This sample has around 2,000,000 clones, with less than 95% found just once. Germline loops: CDR1 GTSNPN, CDR2 SVGIG (reference sequence). Trimming removed 3 bases at V and 5 bases at J, with 16 bases between. This CDR3 has 15 amino acids. Terminally differentiated effector memory CD45RA+ cells were excluded by CCR7 positive selection of CD45RO-negative cells.

The rearrangement links TRBV30 to TRBJ1-4; the D gene is possibly TRBD1 (6 bases). Sequencing was done on a sample of naive CD8+ T cells sorted from blood. This receptor was obtained from a man younger than 35 in good health. CDR3 sequence reads: CAWSPGGDLNEKLFF. The CDR3 DNA follows: TGTGCCTGGAGCCCTGGGGGCGACCTAAATGAAAAACTGTTTTTT.